The clone carrying this T cell receptor beta chain is a singleton in its sample. Primed by a sample-barcoded 5' primer and a J-beta primer mix, a second PCR proceeded for about 7 to 11 cycles. From the 5' RACE reads, TCRdb called clonotypes with MiXCR, one entry per CDR3 protein. Here the sample spans nearly 1 million distinct CDR3 sequences, roughly 51% being singletons. The sample belongs to a study of blood T cells in healthy people across ages. There are 14 residues in the CDR3. The V gene's germline CDR1 is MNHEY and CDR2 SVGEGT. The sample consisted of blood. The TCR sequence derives from a woman aged 60-75 years in good health. The V call is TRBV6-2 or TRBV6-3, the J call TRBJ2-4; no reliable D call. The DNA matches TRBJ2-7 better at its end, which makes the J call doubtful. The CDR3 DNA sequence: TGTGCCAGCAGCCTCGGTGAACTACCCTACGAGCAGTACTTC. Its protein is CASSLGELPYEQYF.